This is a list of T cell receptor beta chains from one sample in a study of blood T cells in healthy people across ages. In TCRdb, the 5' RACE reads were re-called with MiXCR into one record per CDR3 protein. The repertoire holds some 550,000 distinct CDR3 sequences, with around 48% as singletons. The sample consisted of blood. Source of these receptors: an elderly man in good health. The CDR3 runs from the conserved cysteine through the conserved F or W. A D gene is named only where the DNA matches it firmly. A clone size is listed for some rows: how often the clone was seen (once, few, many), or a class if it is expanded.

d_call	clone_size	v_call	j_call	cdr3_nt	cdr3_aa
.	.	TRBV30	TRBJ2-7	TGTGCCTGGAGTGGCGTCGGGACCAGCATTGGGATCGAGCAGTACTTC	CAWSGVGTSIGIEQYF
TRBD1	.	TRBV12-3/TRBV12-4	TRBJ2-7	TGTGCCAGCAGCAATACGGGACAGGGGCCTTTAAGGCAGTACTTC	CASSNTGQGPLRQYF
TRBD2	few	TRBV6-2/TRBV6-3	TRBJ2-3	TGTGCCAGCAGCCCAGACAATCTAGCGGGAGCAGGAGATACGCAGTATTTT	CASSPDNLAGAGDTQYF
.	.	TRBV18	TRBJ2-1	TGTGCCAGCTCACCAGGGGACGATGAGCAGTTCTTC	CASSPGDDEQFF
.	.	TRBV2	TRBJ2-5	TGTGCCAGCATCCGAGAGTCTAGCTCGGAAGAGACCCAGTACTTC	CASIRESSSEETQYF
TRBD2	.	TRBV20-1	TRBJ2-3	TGCAGTGCTAAACTGCTAGCGGGAGTCACAGATACGCAGTATTTT	CSAKLLAGVTDTQYF
TRBD1	.	TRBV28	TRBJ1-1	TGTGCCAGCAGTTCCCACAACAGGGGCAACACTGAAGCTTTCTTT	CASSSHNRGNTEAFF
TRBD1	.	TRBV25-1	TRBJ2-7	TGTGCCAGCGCCCTGACAGGGGGCCGGGAGCAGTACTTC	CASALTGGREQYF
.	few	TRBV2	TRBJ2-1	TGTGCCAGCAGTTCCCCGAGCTCCTACAATGAGCAGTTCTTC	CASSSPSSYNEQFF
.	few	TRBV20-1	TRBJ2-5	TGCAGTGCCCGGGACAAACAAGAGACCCAGTACTTC	CSARDKQETQYF
.	.	TRBV7-9	TRBJ1-5	TGTGCCAGCAGCTTAGGGGAGGGAATCAATCAGCCCCAGCATTTT	CASSLGEGINQPQHF
TRBD2	few	TRBV20-1	TRBJ2-3	TGCAGTGCTGAGACTAGCCCAGATACGCAGTATTTT	CSAETSPDTQYF
TRBD1	once	TRBV20-1	TRBJ1-6	TGCAGTGCTAGGACAGGGGGCGCCCTGTTCTCACCCCTCCACTTT	CSARTGGALFSPLHF
TRBD2	.	TRBV6-5	TRBJ2-7	TGTGCCAGCAGTTACTCGAGCGGGGGGGCCCTTTCTAGCTCCTACGAGCAGTACTTC	CASSYSSGGALSSSYEQYF
.	many	TRBV6-6	TRBJ1-2	TGTGCCAGCAGTTGGGCGTATGGCTACACCTTC	CASSWAYGYTF
.	many	TRBV6-5	TRBJ1-1	TGTGCCAGCAGTTACTCCTGGGGGGTGAACACTGAAGCTTTCTTT	CASSYSWGVNTEAFF
.	.	TRBV7-9	TRBJ1-1	TGTGCCAGCAATGGGTATACTGAAGCTTTCTTT	CASNGYTEAFF
TRBD1	.	TRBV15	TRBJ2-7	TGTGCCACCAGCAGAGATCACATAGGTACAGGGGGTGTGGACGAGCAGTACTTC	CATSRDHIGTGGVDEQYF
TRBD1	.	TRBV12-3/TRBV12-4	TRBJ2-3	TGTGCCAGCAGTTTAGAGGGACAGGGGACAGATCCGCAGTATTTT	CASSLEGQGTDPQYF
.	few	TRBV6-6	TRBJ1-1	TGTGCCAGCGGGTCCCGGGACAAGCCCACTGAAGCTTTCTTT	CASGSRDKPTEAFF
.	many	TRBV6-6	TRBJ2-2	TGTGCCATCGGGTTGGGGGCCGGGGAGCTGTTTTTT	CAIGLGAGELFF
.	few	TRBV29-1	TRBJ1-1	TGCAGCGTTGGGGACGCGGCTTTCTTT	CSVGDAAFF
.	few	TRBV6-4	TRBJ2-1	TGTGCCAGAAATGACAGGGGGTTCGGTAGCGGGGGGTACTGGCTCTATGAGCAGTTCTTC	CARNDRGFGSGGYWLYEQFF
.	many	TRBV6-6	TRBJ1-5	TGTGCCAGCAGTGCGGTGAGGGATCAGCCCCAGCATTTT	CASSAVRDQPQHF
.	many	TRBV7-2	TRBJ2-1	TGTGCCAGCAGCCCCCCCCCGGCGGGCTACAATGAGCAGTTCTTC	CASSPPPAGYNEQFF
.	few	TRBV28	TRBJ2-1	TGTGCCAGCAGTTTATTCGTGGCAGGGAACCATGAGCAGTTCTTC	CASSLFVAGNHEQFF
.	.	TRBV7-2	TRBJ2-5	TGTGCCAGCAGCTCCACAAGTCGTAAGGAAGACCAGTACTTC	CASSSTSRKEDQYF
.	.	TRBV20-1	TRBJ2-7	TGCAGTGCTAGCAAGCAGGGAACTTTCGGCGAGCAGTACTTC	CSASKQGTFGEQYF
.	few	TRBV3-1	TRBJ2-7	TGTGCCAGCGGCGGGGTATACGAGCAGTACTTC	CASGGVYEQYF
.	many	TRBV7-2	TRBJ2-7	TGTGCCAGCAGTTCGAGGGCGCGAAGCCGAGGCTACGAGCAGTACTTC	CASSSRARSRGYEQYF
.	.	TRBV27	TRBJ1-5	TGTGCCAGCAGTTTAAGAGGGGCGCGGCCCCAGCATTTT	CASSLRGARPQHF
TRBD2	.	TRBV6-2/TRBV6-3	TRBJ2-5	TGTGCCAGCAGTTCCTATCGGACTAGCGGACAAGAGACCCAGTACTTC	CASSSYRTSGQETQYF
.	.	TRBV4-1	TRBJ2-1	TGCGCCAGCAGCCTCCTGGGCCAGGGGCGATTCAATGAGCAGTTCTTC	CASSLLGQGRFNEQFF
TRBD2	.	TRBV9	TRBJ2-1	TGTGCCAGCAGCGTAGGGGGGGAGGGGTACAATGAGCAGTTCTTC	CASSVGGEGYNEQFF
TRBD2	.	TRBV20-1	TRBJ2-1	TGCAGTGCTAGAGAACTAGCGGGAGGTAGCAATGAGCAGTTCTTC	CSARELAGGSNEQFF
TRBD2	.	TRBV28	TRBJ2-7	TGTGCCAGCACTCCAGGGGCTAGCGGGACCTACGAGCAGTACTTC	CASTPGASGTYEQYF
.	.	TRBV7-3	TRBJ2-5	TGTGCCAGCAGCTTAACGGCAGCTCAAGAGACCCAGTACTTC	CASSLTAAQETQYF